The 26 T cell receptor beta chains below were found in one sample sequenced in a study of identical twins. MiXCR was run by TCRdb on the 5' RACE reads, yielding one entry per CDR3 protein. This table holds nearly 200,000 distinct CDR3 sequences, 15% to 20% found once. These data are also associated with another study on T cells expressing NK-cell markers.

Source material: CD8+ T cells sorted from blood. The receptors come from a young woman in good health.

This chain joins TRBV5-4 and TRBJ2-3, with D hard to call. This CDR3 is built from 15 residues. CDR1 is SGHNT and CDR2 is YYREEE in the germline V gene (reference sequence). V was shortened by 0 bases and J by 2 bases, with 10 bases between the two germline ends. CDR3 DNA: TGTGCCAGCAGCTTGGCCCGGACCGTCACAGATACGCAGTATTTT. This encodes CASSLARTVTDTQYF. The full variable domain, its missing parts supplied by reference TRBV5-4 and TRBJ2-3, is ETGVTQSPTHLIKTRGQQVTLRCSSQSGHNTVSWYQQALGQGPQFIFQYYREEENGRGNFPPRFSGLQFPNYSSELNVNALELDDSALYLCASSLARTVTDTQYFGPGTRLTVL.

This clonotype was seen only a few times. The chain combines TRBV27 with TRBJ2-3, with a weak D call TRBD1 (6 bases). This CDR3 is built from 16 residues. With 5 bases removed from V and 1 base from J, the gap between germline ends came to 16 bases. Germline V gene data show CDR1 as MNHEY and CDR2 as SMNVEV (reference sequence). CDR3 amino acids: CASSPRTALGTDTQYF. CDR3 bases: TGTGCCAGCAGTCCACGGACAGCTTTAGGCACAGATACGCAGTATTTT.

This chain links TRBV11-3 with TRBJ1-1; D is uncertain. The germline V and J ends were trimmed by 7 bases and 1 base, with 7 bases remaining between them. Germline CDR1 and CDR2: SGHNT and YENEEA. CDR3 length: 12 residues. The CDR3 sequence is CASKQPNTEAFF. Written as DNA, the CDR3 is TGTGCCAGCAAACAGCCGAACACTGAAGCTTTCTTT.

The chain links TRBV10-3 to TRBJ2-7; perhaps TRBD1 as D (6 bases). Germline CDR1 reads ENHRY; CDR2 reads SYGVKD. V gave up 4 bases and J gave up 6 bases, with 7 bases separating them. CDR3 length: 11 residues. The CDR3 DNA reads as TGTGCCATCAGTGGAGGGGGCGAGCAGTACTTC. Residues: CAISGGGEQYF.

This clonotype was counted many times. V gene TRBV3-1 combines with J gene TRBJ2-1; no definite D call. Trimming removed 0 bases at V and 2 bases at J, with 17 bases between. This CDR3 region has 18 residues. Germline lookup yields CDR1 LGHDT and CDR2 YNNKEL (reference sequence). This CDR3 is CASSQDSGGPAPYNEQFF. The CDR3 region has the DNA TGTGCCAGCAGCCAAGATAGTGGCGGTCCAGCCCCCTACAATGAGCAGTTCTTC.

The chain couples TRBV20-1 to TRBJ2-7, with TRBD1 as a possible D gene (5 bases). This CDR3 is 16 amino acids long. Germline CDR1 and CDR2: DFQATT and SNEGSKA (reference sequence). V was clipped by 1 base and J by 2 bases, with 18 bases between them. The CDR3 bases are TGCAGTGCTAGAGTCCCAACCCGACAGACCACCTACGAGCAGTACTTC. As protein: CSARVPTRQTTYEQYF.

This chain connects TRBV24-1 to TRBJ2-1; TRBD2 agrees at 8 bases. Trimming at V came to 9 bases and at J to 5 bases, leaving 5 bases not matched to a gene. CDR1 and CDR2 from the germline V gene are KGHDR and SFDVKD. This CDR3 has 13 amino acids. CDR3 nucleotide sequence: TGTGCCACCCGCGGAGCGGGGGACAATGAGCAGTTCTTC. Amino acid sequence: CATRGAGDNEQFF.

This clonotype was detected only a few times. This chain links TRBV12-3 or TRBV12-4 with TRBJ2-1; either TRBD1 or TRBD2 may supply D (5 bases each). V was trimmed by 7 bases and J by 7 bases, leaving 20 bases between them. The CDR3 is made up of 15 amino acids. CDR3 DNA sequence: TGTGCCAGCATCTATAGGGGAGAGCTTGGTAATGAGCAGTTCTTC. Encoded protein: CASIYRGELGNEQFF.

The chain uses TRBV12-3 or TRBV12-4 and TRBJ2-2; 8 bases are shared with TRBD2. The CDR3 consists of 17 residues. V dropped 3 bases and J dropped 2; count of bases not matched to a gene: 8. CDR3 sequence: CASSFYRGGQNTGELFF. The DNA for the CDR3 is TGTGCCAGCAGTTTCTATCGCGGGGGGCAAAACACCGGGGAGCTGTTTTTT.

The CDR3 spells CASSPTSGAFF. In DNA, the CDR3 is TGTGCCAGCAGTCCGACTAGCGGGGCGTTCTTC. The chain is built from TRBV7-9 and TRBJ2-1; 11 bases are shared with TRBD2. V shed 6 bases and J 15 bases; nucleotides not matched to a gene: 4. This CDR3 comprises 11 residues. Germline V gives CDR1 SEHNR, CDR2 FQNEAQ (reference sequence).

This clonotype appeared a few times. V is TRBV19 and J is TRBJ2-1; 9 nucleotides line up with TRBD1. CDR1 and CDR2 from the germline V gene are LNHDA and SQIVND (reference sequence). The CDR3 runs 14 residues. V trimming: 8 bases; J trimming: 6 bases; junction bases outside the gene matches: 8. The CDR3 nucleotides are TGTGCCAGTGTTACCGGGACAGGGCTCAATGAGCAGTTCTTC. Residues: CASVTGTGLNEQFF. The full variable domain, completed using reference TRBV19 and TRBJ2-1, is DGGITQSPKYLFRKEGQNVTLSCEQNLNHDAMYWYRQDPGQGLRLIYYSQIVNDFQKGDIAEGYSVSREKKESFPLTVTSAQKNPTAFYLCASVTGTGLNEQFFGPGTRLTVL.

This clonotype has only a few counts. The chain uses TRBV6-5 and TRBJ2-1; 9 bases align to TRBD1. The CDR3 has 16 amino acids. The germline V gene has CDR1 MNHEY and CDR2 SVGAGI. V gave up 4 bases and J gave up 4 bases; unmatched junction bases: 8. The CDR3 sequence: CASSSKDRGGYNEQFF. The CDR3 DNA reads TGTGCCAGCAGTTCCAAGGACAGGGGCGGGTACAATGAGCAGTTCTTC.

This sequence joins TRBV15 and TRBJ1-4; D uncertain. CDR1 and CDR2 (germline): LNHNV, YYDKDF (reference sequence). The CDR3 contains 14 residues. V lost 0 bases and J 8 bases, leaving 10 bases between the germline ends. This CDR3 reads CATSRDERAEKLFF. CDR3 sequence (DNA): TGTGCCACCAGCAGAGATGAGAGGGCGGAAAAACTGTTTTTT.

The chain links TRBV9 to TRBJ2-7; D remains ambiguous. Per germline, CDR1 SGDLS and CDR2 YYNGEE. Trimming shortened V by 4 bases and J by 6 bases, and 17 bases separated the two germline ends. The CDR3 runs to 14 residues. In DNA form, the CDR3 reads TGTGCCAGCAGCTCCCCCCCCGACCTCTCCGAGCAGTACTTC. This sequence encodes CASSSPPDLSEQYF.

The V gene is TRBV20-1, the J gene TRBJ2-2; D uncertain. CDR1 is DFQATT, CDR2 SNEGSKA, per germline (reference sequence). The CDR3 is made up of 16 amino acids. The ends were cut back, 3 bases at V and 0 bases at J, with 14 bases in the middle. The CDR3 bases are TGCAGTGCTAGGTCCGGAGCGACCGCGAACACCGGGGAGCTGTTTTTT. It codes for CSARSGATANTGELFF.

The chain joins TRBV27 to TRBJ2-1; TRBD1 matches 10 bases. The CDR3 is made up of 18 amino acids. V shed 5 bases, J shed 6 bases, and the junction held 16 bases outside the gene matches. Germline V lookup: CDR1 MNHEY, CDR2 SMNVEV (reference sequence). CDR3 residues: CASSLRRAGQGWVNEQFF. In DNA, the CDR3 is TGTGCCAGCAGTCTGAGGCGGGCGGGACAGGGGTGGGTCAATGAGCAGTTCTTC.

This clonotype was seen only once. V gene TRBV7-2 combines with J gene TRBJ2-7; D may be TRBD2 (5 bases). The CDR3 spans 12 residues. Trimming left V 8 bases short and J 3 bases short, with 11 bases between. Germline-derived CDR1 and CDR2 are SGHTA and FQGNSA. CDR3 sequence reads: CASGSGFYEQYF. CDR3 nucleotide sequence: TGTGCCAGCGGGAGTGGATTCTACGAGCAGTACTTC.

The V and J genes are TRBV7-9 and TRBJ2-3; TRBD2 matches 7 bases. The CDR3 totals 13 residues. V was clipped by 5 bases and J by 14 bases; unmatched bases: 13. The germline V gene has CDR1 SEHNR and CDR2 FQNEAQ (reference sequence). In DNA, the CDR3 is TGTGCCAGCAGCCCGGGGCGGGAGACTGAGCTGTATTTT. Translation gives CASSPGRETELYF.

The chain couples TRBV5-8 to TRBJ2-1, with D unclear. The CDR3 consists of 14 residues. The germline CDR1 and CDR2 sequences are SGHTS and YDEGEE. Trimming took off 2 bases at V and 7 bases at J, with 13 bases between the two ends. CDR3 nucleotide sequence: TGTGCCAGCAGCTTAGCCTCTCGTTTTAATGAGCAGTTCTTC. It is translated as CASSLASRFNEQFF.

This clonotype came up a few times. The CDR3 sequence: CAIPTGRVGELFF. CDR3 nucleotide sequence: TGTGCCATTCCGACAGGGAGGGTCGGGGAGCTGTTTTTT. The chain carries TRBV10-3 and TRBJ2-2; D may be TRBD1 or TRBD2 (7 bases each). The CDR3 is 13 residues long. Between the trimmed V and J ends, which lost 9 bases and 7 bases, there was a span of 15 bases. Germline V gives CDR1 ENHRY, CDR2 SYGVKD.

This clonotype turned up a few times. The chain is built from TRBV29-1 and TRBJ1-1; possible D gene TRBD1, 5 bases. V was cut by 6 bases and J by 5 bases, with 10 bases left in between. This CDR3 has 11 residues. Germline V gene data show CDR1 as SQVTM and CDR2 as ANQGSEA. The CDR3 is CSVPEGTEAFF. In nucleotides, the CDR3 is TGCAGCGTACCCGAGGGGACTGAAGCTTTCTTT.

This clonotype appeared a few times. This CDR3 is CASSLGTLSSGNTIYF. Written as DNA, the CDR3 is TGTGCCAGCAGCTTAGGTACCCTCAGCTCTGGAAACACCATATATTTT. The chain couples TRBV11-2 to TRBJ1-3; D is unresolved. V lost 1 base, J lost 0 bases, and 10 bases lay in between. Per germline, CDR1 SGHAT and CDR2 FQNNGV. The CDR3 extends over 16 amino acids.

This clonotype was detected once. V gene TRBV5-1 combines with J gene TRBJ2-7; TRBD2 matches 8 bases. After removal of 4 bases from V and 5 bases from J, the junction contained 11 bases not matched to a gene. CDR3 size: 15 residues. Looked up from germline, CDR1 is SGHRS and CDR2 is YFSETQ. Written as DNA, the CDR3 is TGCGCCAGCAGCACGTCCGGGACTAGTATTCACGAGCAGTACTTC. This translates into CASSTSGTSIHEQYF. Full variable domain (rest looked up from reference TRBV5-1 and TRBJ2-7): KAGVTQTPRYLIKTRGQQVTLSCSPISGHRSVSWYQQTPGQGLQFLFEYFSETQRNKGNFPGRFSGRQFSNSRSEMNVSTLELGDSALYLCASSTSGTSIHEQYFGPGTRLTVT.

V gene TRBV5-8 combines with J gene TRBJ2-1, with TRBD2 as a possible D gene (5 bases). The ends were cut back, 8 bases at V and 3 bases at J, with 12 bases in the middle. CDR1 and CDR2 from the germline V gene are SGHTS and YDEGEE. The CDR3 loop spans 13 amino acids. The DNA of the CDR3 is TGTGCCAGGAGCCCCCGGGGCTACAATGAGCAGTTCTTC. Translated: CARSPRGYNEQFF.

The chain carries TRBV9 and TRBJ2-5; D might be TRBD2 (6 bases). V was pared by 0 bases and J by 2 bases, with 14 bases between. The CDR3 contains 16 residues. From germline, CDR1 is SGDLS and CDR2 YYNGEE. The CDR3 reads CASSVDAAGRQETQYF. In DNA, the CDR3 is TGTGCCAGCAGCGTAGATGCAGCGGGTAGACAAGAGACCCAGTACTTC.

V gene TRBV5-1 combines with J gene TRBJ2-7; 7 nucleotides agree with TRBD2. Germline trimming cut 7 bases from V and 3 bases from J; bases unmatched to any gene: 10. The CDR3 consists of 14 residues. Per germline, CDR1 SGHRS and CDR2 YFSETQ. The CDR3: CASAELGGSYEQYF. The CDR3 nucleotides read TGCGCCAGCGCCGAGCTCGGCGGGAGCTACGAGCAGTACTTC.